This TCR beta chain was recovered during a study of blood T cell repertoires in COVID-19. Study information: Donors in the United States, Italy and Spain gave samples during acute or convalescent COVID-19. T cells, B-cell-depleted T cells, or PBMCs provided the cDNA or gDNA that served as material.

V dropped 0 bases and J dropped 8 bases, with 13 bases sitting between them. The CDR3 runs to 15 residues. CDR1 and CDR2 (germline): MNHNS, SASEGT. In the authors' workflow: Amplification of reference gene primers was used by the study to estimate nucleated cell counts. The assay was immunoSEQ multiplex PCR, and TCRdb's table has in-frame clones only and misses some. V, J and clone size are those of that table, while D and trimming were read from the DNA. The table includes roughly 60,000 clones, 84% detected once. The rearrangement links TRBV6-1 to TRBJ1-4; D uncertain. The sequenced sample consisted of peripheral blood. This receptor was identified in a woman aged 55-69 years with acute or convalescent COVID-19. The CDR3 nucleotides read TGTGCCAGCAGTGAAGCGGGGAGGGTCAAGGAAAAACTGTTTTTT. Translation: CASSEAGRVKEKLFF.